The clone carrying this T cell receptor (beta chain) was detected only a few times. Its antigen is unknown. Just one base apart from a much larger clone, this may be a read error. This specimen belongs to a study of T cell repertoires in cytomegalovirus infection. Study at large: Indications of both CMV infection and matching HLA type were provided by public TCR beta signatures.

The CDR3 covers 15 residues. CDR1 and CDR2 from the germline V gene are SQVTM and ANQGSEA. Regarding the study as a whole: Totalled public TCR beta family frequency picked out people who carried CMV plus the relevant HLA. HLA-C-restricted CMV-specific TCR beta clonotypes were dominant in the ex vivo response.

In TCRdb, the reads were re-called with MiXCR into one record per CDR3 protein. The table records around 200,000 distinct CDR3 sequences, roughly a sixth of them present only once. Input material: CD8+ T cells from PBMCs. The sequence was collected from a human donor in good health (CMV status not recorded). Some clones in this sample may be carry-over from other donors' samples. The chain couples TRBV29-1 to TRBJ2-2; 11 bases align to TRBD1. The CDR3 loop reads CSIESGQGAIGELFF. The CDR3, as DNA: TGCAGCATTGAATCAGGACAGGGGGCGATCGGGGAGCTGTTTTTT.